Listed below are T cell receptor beta chains from one sample, sequenced in a study of blood T cell repertoires in COVID-19. Libraries were prepared by immunoSEQ multiplex PCR; TCRdb keeps only in-frame clonotypes and omits some of them. The table lists some 160,000 clones, 80% to 90% of them singletons. Sequencing used peripheral blood. These receptors came from an older woman with active COVID-19. Both conserved end residues are part of each CDR3. D genes are given only for firm matches. Clone size is given for some rows only: seen once, a few or many times, or a class if the clone is expanded.

j_call: TRBJ1-5
d_call: -
v_call: TRBV6-5
clone_size: -
cdr3_aa: CASSYGPSNQPQHF
cdr3_nt: TGTGCCAGCAGTTATGGCCCTAGCAATCAGCCCCAGCATTTT

j_call: TRBJ2-7
d_call: TRBD2
v_call: TRBV6-2/TRBV6-3
clone_size: -
cdr3_aa: CASSPGWEGTYEQYF
cdr3_nt: TGTGCCAGCAGCCCCGGATGGGAGGGTACCTACGAGCAGTACTTC

j_call: TRBJ1-2
d_call: -
v_call: TRBV6-4
clone_size: -
cdr3_aa: CASSDSRGGNYGYTF
cdr3_nt: TGTGCCAGCAGTGACTCGAGAGGGGGAAACTATGGCTACACCTTC

j_call: TRBJ1-2
d_call: -
v_call: TRBV7-2
clone_size: -
cdr3_aa: CASSGRGVPYGYTF
cdr3_nt: TGTGCCAGCAGCGGCAGGGGAGTCCCCTATGGCTACACCTTC

j_call: TRBJ2-2
d_call: TRBD2
v_call: TRBV7-2
clone_size: -
cdr3_aa: CASSPRMVVAGNTGELFF
cdr3_nt: TGTGCCAGCAGCCCTAGGATGGTAGTAGCGGGAAACACCGGGGAGCTGTTTTTT

j_call: TRBJ2-7
d_call: -
v_call: TRBV30
clone_size: -
cdr3_aa: CAWALGTAGEQYF
cdr3_nt: TGTGCCTGGGCACTCGGGACTGCGGGGGAGCAGTACTTC

j_call: TRBJ2-7
d_call: -
v_call: TRBV5-4
clone_size: -
cdr3_aa: CASSTGTSSSYEQYF
cdr3_nt: TGTGCCAGCAGCACCGGGACTTCGAGCTCCTACGAGCAGTACTTC

j_call: TRBJ2-2
d_call: -
v_call: TRBV30
clone_size: -
cdr3_aa: CAWSWGATNTGELFF
cdr3_nt: TGTGCCTGGAGTTGGGGAGCTACAAACACCGGGGAGCTGTTTTTT

j_call: TRBJ1-3
d_call: -
v_call: TRBV18
clone_size: -
cdr3_aa: CASSKDSSGNTIYF
cdr3_nt: TGTGCCAGCTCAAAAGACAGCTCTGGAAACACCATATATTTT

j_call: TRBJ2-5
d_call: -
v_call: TRBV12-3/TRBV12-4
clone_size: -
cdr3_aa: CASSWTEKETQYF
cdr3_nt: TGTGCCAGCAGCTGGACAGAAAAAGAGACCCAGTACTTC

j_call: TRBJ2-2
d_call: -
v_call: TRBV6-5
clone_size: -
cdr3_aa: CASSYRGRSSGELFF
cdr3_nt: TGTGCCAGCAGTTACCGGGGAAGAAGTTCCGGGGAGCTGTTTTTT

j_call: TRBJ1-3
d_call: -
v_call: TRBV9
clone_size: -
cdr3_aa: CASSSQAGISGNTIYF
cdr3_nt: TGTGCCAGCAGCTCACAAGCAGGGATCTCTGGAAACACCATATATTTT

j_call: TRBJ2-7
d_call: -
v_call: TRBV18
clone_size: -
cdr3_aa: CASSPGTLGEQYF
cdr3_nt: TGTGCCAGCTCACCGGGGACACTGGGGGAGCAGTACTTC

j_call: TRBJ2-7
d_call: TRBD1
v_call: TRBV2
clone_size: -
cdr3_aa: CASSAIGQGNPYEQYF
cdr3_nt: TGTGCCAGCAGTGCGATCGGACAGGGGAATCCCTACGAGCAGTACTTC

j_call: TRBJ2-6
d_call: -
v_call: TRBV5-1
clone_size: -
cdr3_aa: CASTMDSSGANVLTF
cdr3_nt: TGCGCCAGCACCATGGACAGCTCTGGGGCCAACGTCCTGACTTTC

j_call: TRBJ1-2
d_call: -
v_call: TRBV19
clone_size: -
cdr3_aa: CASSIGGGGYTF
cdr3_nt: TGTGCCAGTAGTATCGGAGGTGGTGGCTACACCTTC

j_call: TRBJ1-5
d_call: -
v_call: TRBV15
clone_size: -
cdr3_aa: CATSRERGPQPQHF
cdr3_nt: TGTGCCACCAGCAGAGAGCGGGGGCCTCAGCCCCAGCATTTT

j_call: TRBJ2-7
d_call: -
v_call: TRBV4-1
clone_size: -
cdr3_aa: CASSHHINQGSYEQYF
cdr3_nt: TGCGCCAGCAGCCACCACATAAACCAGGGCTCCTACGAGCAGTACTTC

j_call: TRBJ1-5
d_call: TRBD1
v_call: TRBV18
clone_size: -
cdr3_aa: CASSPSVTGNIGQPQHF
cdr3_nt: TGTGCCAGCTCACCATCAGTGACAGGGAATATTGGGCAGCCCCAGCATTTT

j_call: TRBJ2-4
d_call: TRBD2
v_call: TRBV6-6
clone_size: once
cdr3_aa: CASRREAGAAKNIQYF
cdr3_nt: TGTGCCAGCAGGAGGGAAGCGGGAGCCGCCAAAAACATTCAGTACTTC

j_call: TRBJ1-1
d_call: -
v_call: TRBV27
clone_size: -
cdr3_aa: CASSEAFSPNTEAFF
cdr3_nt: TGTGCCAGCAGTGAGGCCTTTTCCCCGAACACTGAAGCTTTCTTT

j_call: TRBJ2-7
d_call: -
v_call: TRBV10-3
clone_size: -
cdr3_aa: CAISESGPYEQYF
cdr3_nt: TGTGCCATCAGTGAGTCGGGCCCCTACGAGCAGTACTTC

j_call: TRBJ1-6
d_call: -
v_call: TRBV7-9
clone_size: -
cdr3_aa: CASSLVASHHSPLHF
cdr3_nt: TGTGCCAGCAGCTTAGTGGCCTCCCACCATTCACCCCTCCACTTT

j_call: TRBJ2-5
d_call: TRBD2
v_call: TRBV29-1
clone_size: once
cdr3_aa: CSVVRGWQETQYF
cdr3_nt: TGCAGCGTTGTGCGGGGGTGGCAAGAGACCCAGTACTTC

j_call: TRBJ2-1
d_call: TRBD2
v_call: TRBV7-2
clone_size: -
cdr3_aa: CASSHASGRRSEQFF
cdr3_nt: TGTGCCAGCAGCCACGCTAGCGGGAGGAGGAGTGAGCAGTTCTTC

j_call: TRBJ2-1
d_call: -
v_call: TRBV3-1/TRBV3-2
clone_size: -
cdr3_aa: CASSQGTSRSPHNEQFF
cdr3_nt: TGTGCCAGCAGCCAAGGAACCTCGCGGAGTCCTCACAATGAGCAGTTCTTC

j_call: TRBJ2-1
d_call: -
v_call: TRBV7-8
clone_size: -
cdr3_aa: CASSLLDSSYNEQFF
cdr3_nt: TGTGCCAGCAGCTTACTAGATAGCTCCTACAATGAGCAGTTCTTC

j_call: TRBJ1-5
d_call: TRBD1
v_call: TRBV6-5
clone_size: -
cdr3_aa: CATWEDRGPNQPQHF
cdr3_nt: TGTGCCACCTGGGAGGACAGGGGGCCTAATCAGCCCCAGCATTTT

j_call: TRBJ2-3
d_call: -
v_call: TRBV28
clone_size: -
cdr3_aa: CASRGGARGDTDTQYF
cdr3_nt: TGTGCCAGCAGGGGAGGCGCCAGAGGGGACACAGATACGCAGTATTTT

j_call: TRBJ2-2
d_call: TRBD2
v_call: TRBV12-3/TRBV12-4
clone_size: -
cdr3_aa: CASRGTSTGELFF
cdr3_nt: TGTGCCAGCAGAGGGACTAGCACCGGGGAGCTGTTTTTT

j_call: TRBJ2-1
d_call: -
v_call: TRBV2
clone_size: -
cdr3_aa: CARHRGRASSYNEQFF
cdr3_nt: TGTGCCAGGCACCGAGGGCGTGCAAGCTCCTACAATGAGCAGTTCTTC

j_call: TRBJ2-1
d_call: -
v_call: TRBV6-2/TRBV6-3
clone_size: -
cdr3_aa: CASSYSRNEQFF
cdr3_nt: TGTGCCAGCAGTTACTCGCGAAATGAGCAGTTCTTC

j_call: TRBJ2-1
d_call: -
v_call: TRBV7-3
clone_size: -
cdr3_aa: CASSLTPGSPRNNEQFF
cdr3_nt: TGTGCCAGCAGCTTAACACCCGGCTCCCCGAGGAACAATGAGCAGTTCTTC

j_call: TRBJ2-7
d_call: TRBD2
v_call: TRBV27
clone_size: -
cdr3_aa: CASSSPGGGTYEQYF
cdr3_nt: TGTGCCAGCAGTTCACCGGGGGGGGGCACCTACGAGCAGTACTTC

j_call: TRBJ1-1
d_call: -
v_call: TRBV28
clone_size: once
cdr3_aa: CASSSGWGGAGDTEAFF
cdr3_nt: TGTGCCAGCAGTTCAGGATGGGGGGGCGCCGGGGACACTGAAGCTTTCTTT

j_call: TRBJ1-2
d_call: TRBD1
v_call: TRBV7-9
clone_size: -
cdr3_aa: CASSRRRTGHYGYTF
cdr3_nt: TGTGCCAGCAGCCGACGCCGGACAGGTCACTATGGCTACACCTTC

j_call: TRBJ1-2
d_call: TRBD1
v_call: TRBV19
clone_size: -
cdr3_aa: CASSISDRAFGGYTF
cdr3_nt: TGTGCCAGTAGTATAAGCGACAGGGCGTTTGGTGGCTACACCTTC

j_call: TRBJ2-2
d_call: TRBD1
v_call: TRBV2
clone_size: -
cdr3_aa: CASSVGGQENTGELFF
cdr3_nt: TGTGCCAGCAGTGTTGGGGGACAGGAGAACACCGGGGAGCTGTTTTTT

j_call: TRBJ2-3
d_call: -
v_call: TRBV6-2/TRBV6-3
clone_size: -
cdr3_aa: CASSPRGRYTDTQYF
cdr3_nt: TGTGCCAGCAGTCCCCGTGGGAGGTACACAGATACGCAGTATTTT

j_call: TRBJ2-3
d_call: TRBD1
v_call: TRBV28
clone_size: -
cdr3_aa: CASRDHGTGYSDTQYF
cdr3_nt: TGTGCCAGCAGGGACCACGGGACAGGGTATTCAGATACGCAGTATTTT

j_call: TRBJ2-7
d_call: TRBD2
v_call: TRBV7-2
clone_size: -
cdr3_aa: CASSLAGSSREQYF
cdr3_nt: TGTGCCAGCAGTCTAGCGGGATCGTCTCGCGAGCAGTACTTC

j_call: TRBJ2-5
d_call: -
v_call: TRBV5-5
clone_size: -
cdr3_aa: CASSLGSTTETQYF
cdr3_nt: TGTGCCAGCAGCTTGGGGAGTACTACGGAGACCCAGTACTTC

j_call: TRBJ1-1
d_call: -
v_call: TRBV19
clone_size: once
cdr3_aa: CASSILPGTYSEAFF
cdr3_nt: TGTGCCAGTAGTATCTTACCGGGGACATATTCTGAAGCTTTCTTT

j_call: TRBJ2-2
d_call: TRBD1
v_call: TRBV19
clone_size: -
cdr3_aa: CASGSQGKFNTGELFF
cdr3_nt: TGTGCCAGTGGTTCACAGGGGAAGTTTAACACCGGGGAGCTGTTTTTT

j_call: TRBJ2-5
d_call: -
v_call: TRBV4-1
clone_size: -
cdr3_aa: CASSQKMTGEIQETQYF
cdr3_nt: TGCGCCAGCAGCCAAAAGATGACGGGGGAGATCCAAGAGACCCAGTACTTC

j_call: TRBJ1-2
d_call: TRBD1
v_call: TRBV6-2/TRBV6-3
clone_size: -
cdr3_aa: CASSRQGSYGYTF
cdr3_nt: TGTGCCAGCAGCCGACAGGGGAGCTATGGCTACACCTTC

j_call: TRBJ1-1
d_call: TRBD1
v_call: TRBV29-1
clone_size: -
cdr3_aa: CSGQGMNTEAFF
cdr3_nt: TGCAGCGGACAGGGAATGAACACTGAAGCTTTCTTT

j_call: TRBJ2-1
d_call: TRBD1
v_call: TRBV4-2
clone_size: -
cdr3_aa: CASSGDRYNEQFF
cdr3_nt: TGTGCCAGCAGCGGGGACAGATACAATGAGCAGTTCTTC